The clone carrying this TCR beta chain came up a few times. The template was genomic DNA from peripheral blood, not RNA. This CDR3 region has 14 residues. Per germline, CDR1 KGHSH and CDR2 LQKENI. V was clipped by 0 bases and J by 8 bases, with 13 bases between them. This record comes from a study of T cell repertoires in aging, cancer and after chemotherapy. Multiplex touch-down PCR with TRB-A/B primers amplified rearranged V-D-J TRB sequences. TCRdb called the multiplex PCR reads again in MiXCR, with one record for every CDR3 protein. The sample lists 900 to 1,300 distinct CDR3 sequences; 20% to 25% were seen once.

The chain is built from TRBV18 and TRBJ1-2; perhaps TRBD1 as D (5 bases). This TCR derives from a human donor with a solid tumor. Sequenced material: blood. CDR3 sequence: CASSPPQGRAGYTF. The CDR3 DNA reads TGTGCCAGCTCACCACCTCAGGGCAGGGCGGGCTACACCTTC.